These 9 T cell receptor beta chains were sequenced from one sample in a study of cytomegalovirus exposure and HLA in healthy donors. The table came from immunoSEQ multiplex PCR; TCRdb's copy has only in-frame clones and leaves some out. The sample shows some 290,000 clones, roughly 88% of them seen only once. The material sequenced was PBMCs. All receptors come from a man in his thirties or forties in good health and CMV-seronegative.

This clone was seen once. V is TRBV14 and J is TRBJ2-7; possibly TRBD1 for D (6 bases). The CDR3 contains 13 residues. The germline V and J ends were trimmed by 6 bases and 2 bases, with 11 bases remaining between them. Germline CDR1 SGHDN, CDR2 FVKESK. The CDR3 protein is CASRPTGTYEQYF. CDR3 in DNA: TGTGCCAGCAGACCGACAGGTACCTACGAGCAGTACTTC.

The J gene is TRBJ1-5, the V gene TRBV7-2; D uncertain. The V gene's germline CDR1 is SGHTA and CDR2 FQGNSA. Trimming took 5 bases from V and 4 from J, leaving 15 bases between them. The CDR3 contains 15 residues. The CDR3 protein is CASSIAGILNQPQHF. The CDR3 DNA reads as TGTGCCAGCAGCATCGCGGGCATACTTAATCAGCCCCAGCATTTT.

J is TRBJ2-5 and V is TRBV5-4, with a possible D match to TRBD1 (6 bases). The germline gives CDR1 SGHNT, CDR2 YYREEE (reference sequence). CDR3 length: 14 amino acids. V lost 4 bases and J 5 bases, leaving 15 bases between the germline ends. CDR3 sequence reads: CASSPRAGVETQYF. The DNA for the CDR3 is TGTGCCAGCAGCCCTAGGGCAGGGGTGGAGACCCAGTACTTC.

The chain couples TRBV10-3 to TRBJ1-6, with 10 bases that match TRBD1. With 8 bases clipped from V and 10 bases from J, the junction kept 5 bases outside the gene matches. Per the germline V gene, CDR1 is ENHRY and CDR2 is SYGVKD. The CDR3 contains 13 residues. The CDR3 DNA reads as TGTGCCATCTCAGGGACAGGGGAATCACCCCTCCACTTT. Residues: CAISGTGESPLHF.

In this sample, this clone turned up once. The chain is built from TRBV5-1 and TRBJ1-3; D perhaps matches TRBD1 (5 bases). The germline CDR1 and CDR2 sequences are SGHRS and YFSETQ. Deletions cut 5 bases from V and 0 bases from J, with 15 bases between. CDR3 length equals 16 residues. The CDR3 here is CASSLEGLTSGNTIYF. In nucleotides, the CDR3 is TGCGCCAGCAGTCTGGAGGGACTCACCTCTGGAAACACCATATATTTT.

The chain is built from TRBV27 and TRBJ2-2; TRBD1 matches at 12 bases. The ends lost 5 bases at V and 6 bases at J; junction bases unmatched: 25. From germline, CDR1 is MNHEY and CDR2 SMNVEV (reference sequence). The CDR3 is 22 amino acids. The CDR3 bases are TGTGCCAGCAGTCGCTTTACCCTGGGACAGGGGGCAAGATTGACGTTCCCCGGGGAGCTGTTTTTT. Its protein product is CASSRFTLGQGARLTFPGELFF.

This clone was seen only a few times. J is TRBJ1-2 and V is TRBV6-5; a possible D gene is TRBD1 (6 bases). Germline CDR1 and CDR2: MNHEY and SVGAGI. The CDR3 has 13 amino acids. The ends were cut back, 6 bases at V and 4 bases at J, with 12 bases in the middle. The CDR3 here is CASSRDTSYGYTF. DNA for the CDR3: TGTGCCAGCAGCCGGGACACCTCCTATGGCTACACCTTC.

The gene calls are TRBV18 and TRBJ2-5, with D unresolved. Between the trimmed V and J ends, which lost 3 bases and 9 bases, there was a span of 11 bases. The CDR3 is 12 residues long. The V gene's germline CDR1 is KGHSH and CDR2 LQKENI. CDR3 nucleotides: TGTGCCAGCTCACCGATCACTATGTCCCAGTACTTC. As protein: CASSPITMSQYF. The variable domain in full, with the rest retrieved from reference TRBV18 and TRBJ2-5, is NAGVMQNPRHLVRRRGQEARLRCSPMKGHSHVYWYRQLPEEGLKFMVYLQKENIIDESGMPKERFSAEFPKEGPSILRIQQVVRGDSAAYFCASSPITMSQYFGPGTRLLVL.

The rearrangement uses TRBV6-6 and TRBJ1-2, with TRBD1 as a possible D gene (5 bases). Deletions cut 5 bases from V and 7 bases from J, with 23 bases between. CDR3 length: 16 residues. CDR1 is MNHNY and CDR2 is SVGAGI in the germline V gene (reference sequence). Here the CDR3 DNA reads TGTGCCAGCAGTGGAAGGGGCGAGACGGCCTCCGGTGGCTACACCTTC. Translating gives CASSGRGETASGGYTF.